The clone carrying this T cell receptor beta chain was recorded only once. These data are taken from a study of blood T cell repertoires in COVID-19. Study details: Samples of COVID-19 (acute and convalescent) were obtained from the United States, Italy and Spain. From T cells, B-cell-depleted T cells, or PBMCs came the material, which was cDNA or gDNA.

V was pared by 3 bases and J by 1 base, with 13 bases between. This CDR3 is built from 15 residues. Germline V lookup: CDR1 SGDLS, CDR2 YYNGEE. Original data processing: For nucleated cells, counts were estimated from reference gene primer amplification. The data were produced by immunoSEQ multiplex PCR, yet TCRdb's version contains in-frame clones alone and is incomplete. Clone size and V and J calls were adopted from that table, with D and trimming inferred from the DNA. Of 250,000 to 300,000 clones in the sample, over 75% were seen once. The gene calls are TRBV9 and TRBJ1-1; D possibly corresponds to TRBD1 (6 bases). The sequencing input was peripheral blood. The source of this sequence is a middle-aged man with active or convalescent COVID-19. CDR3 sequence (DNA): TGTGCCAGCAGCGCTACCGGGGGGCCGAACACTGAAGCTTTCTTT. Its translation: CASSATGGPNTEAFF.